This TCR beta chain was sequenced during a study of blood T cells in healthy people across ages. Researchers collected approximately 9.5 milliliters of peripheral blood from every single donor. Next came a second PCR, run for about 6 to 11 cycles, which used a sample-barcoded 5' primer along with a J-beta primer mix. TCRdb passed the 5' RACE reads through MiXCR, listing each CDR3 protein once. Found here are about 1,600,000 distinct CDR3 sequences, 42% of them singletons; the top ten hold roughly 7.7%. The CDR3 length is 16 residues. The germline V gene has CDR1 DFQATT and CDR2 SNEGSKA (reference sequence). Trimming took 0 bases from V and 10 from J; bases not matched to a gene: 9. This clonotype has only one observation.

This rearrangement joins TRBV20-1 to TRBJ1-6; 10 nucleotides agree with TRBD1. The material sequenced was blood. This TCR came from a young woman in good health. For the CDR3, the DNA is TGCAGTGCTAGAGATGAAAGGACAGGGGGAAAATCACCCCTCCACTTT. Its translation: CSARDERTGGKSPLHF.